This entry lists 23 T cell receptor beta chains sequenced from one sample in a study of CD4+ T cells in melanoma. The data were produced by immunoSEQ multiplex PCR, yet TCRdb's version contains in-frame clones alone and is incomplete. Of about 10,000 clones in the sample, roughly 63% were seen once. The sample consisted of cells from a culture (not recorded whether cultured in vitro). These receptor sequences come from a human donor with melanoma.

The chain couples TRBV5-8 to TRBJ2-2, with D unresolved. V shed 4 bases and J shed 0 bases, with 13 bases lying between them. The CDR3 runs 16 residues. Germline loops: CDR1 SGHTS, CDR2 YDEGEE. In DNA form, the CDR3 reads TGTGCCAGCAGCCCCTTCGGTGGGACGAACACCGGGGAGCTGTTTTTT. It yields the protein CASSPFGGTNTGELFF.

The rearrangement joins TRBV10-3 to TRBJ2-7; D is undetermined. Trimming removed 3 bases at V and 0 bases at J, with 6 bases between. The CDR3 has 13 amino acids. From germline, CDR1 is ENHRY and CDR2 SYGVKD. The CDR3 DNA reads TGTGCCATCAGTGACTGGAGCTCCTACGAGCAGTACTTC. Translating it yields CAISDWSSYEQYF.

CDR3 in amino acids: CASSPLAGWGARSTGANVLTF. The CDR3 coding sequence is TGTGCCAGCAGCCCCCTGGCGGGTTGGGGGGCTAGGTCGACTGGGGCCAACGTCCTGACTTTC. The chain couples TRBV9 to TRBJ2-6; D is perhaps TRBD1 or TRBD2 (6 bases each). The V gene lost 4 bases and the J gene lost 2 bases, with 28 bases spanning the gap. The CDR3 is 21 residues long. Germline loops: CDR1 SGDLS, CDR2 YYNGEE.

The chain has TRBV4-3 and TRBJ2-7; D is unresolved. V was shortened by 0 bases and J by 3 bases, with 15 bases between the two germline ends. The V gene's germline CDR1 is LGHNA and CDR2 YSLEER. The CDR3 spans 16 residues. The CDR3 DNA is TGCGCCAGCAGCCAAGATCGGACCCAGCCTTTCTACGAGCAGTACTTC. Protein: CASSQDRTQPFYEQYF.

V is TRBV5-1 and J is TRBJ2-6; D remains ambiguous. The CDR3 loop spans 15 amino acids. From germline, CDR1 is SGHRS and CDR2 YFSETQ. V was clipped by 3 bases and J by 2 bases, with 9 bases between them. Written as DNA, the CDR3 is TGCGCCAGCAGCTGGACGCAACCTGGGGCCAACGTCCTGACTTTC. Amino acids: CASSWTQPGANVLTF.

V usage is TRBV18 and J usage is TRBJ1-1, with D perhaps TRBD1 (5 bases). The CDR3 is 15 amino acids. Germline-derived CDR1 and CDR2 are KGHSH and LQKENI. Trimming removed 1 base at V and 3 bases at J, with 12 bases between. The CDR3 sequence: CASSPLWGADTEAFF. The CDR3, as DNA: TGTGCCAGCTCACCACTCTGGGGCGCGGACACTGAAGCTTTCTTT.

A few counts support this clone. Here the CDR3 reads CASSLSGTGAGNTIYF. CDR3 in DNA: TGTGCCAGCAGCCTTTCCGGGACAGGGGCCGGAAACACCATATATTTT. The chain joins TRBV27 to TRBJ1-3; 10 nucleotides agree with TRBD1. This CDR3 has 16 residues. V lost 6 bases, J lost 4 bases, and 9 bases stayed unmatched. CDR1 and CDR2 from the germline V gene are MNHEY and SMNVEV (reference sequence).

The rearrangement uses TRBV11-2 and TRBJ2-3; D not resolved. CDR1 is SGHAT and CDR2 is FQNNGV in the germline V gene. V was clipped by 1 base and J by 0 bases, with 11 bases between them. This CDR3 contains 16 residues. The CDR3 reads CASSLGASASTDTQYF. The CDR3 DNA sequence: TGTGCCAGCAGCTTAGGAGCCAGCGCTAGCACAGATACGCAGTATTTT.

The chain joins TRBV11-2 to TRBJ2-1; D is uncertain. The germline CDR1 and CDR2 sequences are SGHAT and FQNNGV. CDR3 size: 12 residues. Trimming removed 5 bases at V and 10 bases at J, with 12 bases between. CDR3 protein: CASSPPMGEQFF. As DNA, the CDR3 is TGTGCCAGCAGCCCGCCTATGGGGGAGCAGTTCTTC.

This sequence joins TRBV30 and TRBJ2-3; TRBD2 matches at 11 bases. The germline CDR1 and CDR2 sequences are GTSNPN and SVGIG (reference sequence). The CDR3 contains 15 residues. With V trimmed by 5 bases and J by 2 bases, 6 bases remained unmatched. In DNA, the CDR3 is TGTGCCTGGGGATATAGCGGGGGGGCCACAGATACGCAGTATTTT. It codes for CAWGYSGGATDTQYF.

This rearrangement joins TRBV27 to TRBJ1-4; D is undetermined. With 4 bases removed from V and 5 bases from J, the gap between germline ends came to 14 bases. This CDR3 is 15 amino acids long. Germline lookup yields CDR1 MNHEY and CDR2 SMNVEV (reference sequence). The CDR3 region is CASSSRRVGNEKLFF. CDR3 sequence (DNA): TGTGCCAGCAGTTCCCGACGAGTAGGGAATGAAAAACTGTTTTTT.

J is TRBJ2-5 and V is TRBV7-2; 9 bases align to TRBD1. The J call may be faulty, since TRBJ2-7 better matches the DNA end. Germline lookup yields CDR1 SGHTA and CDR2 FQGNSA. The CDR3 is 14 amino acids. The CDR3 is CASSLWDRVNEQYF. The CDR3 region has the DNA TGTGCCAGCAGCCTATGGGACAGGGTCAACGAGCAGTACTTC.

The rearrangement uses TRBV6-1 and TRBJ1-1; unclear D gene. Trimming left V 8 bases short and J 4 bases short, with 14 bases between. Germline V lookup: CDR1 MNHNS, CDR2 SASEGT. The CDR3 has 13 residues. This CDR3 is CASHLFRPTEAFF. The CDR3 DNA reads TGTGCCAGCCACCTTTTTAGGCCCACTGAAGCTTTCTTT.

The chain has TRBV10-3 and TRBJ1-2; the D is unclear. The CDR3 spans 13 residues. Germline-derived CDR1 and CDR2 are ENHRY and SYGVKD. V was cut by 4 bases and J by 2 bases, with 8 bases left in between. The CDR3 loop reads CAISANLNYGYTF. Here the CDR3 DNA reads TGTGCCATCAGTGCGAACTTAAACTATGGCTACACCTTC.

As concerns this clone: A read error may account for a junction end that differs from germline. This rearrangement joins TRBV13 to TRBJ1-1; 9 positions match TRBD1. The CDR3 covers 15 residues. CDR1 and CDR2 from the germline V gene are PRHDT and FYEKMQ (reference sequence). CDR3 DNA sequence: TGTGCCAGCAGCGTAGGGACAGGGAAACACACTGAAGCTTTCTTT. Amino acids: CASSVGTGKHTEAFF.

J is TRBJ1-3 and V is TRBV4-1; 7 nucleotides line up with TRBD1. From germline, CDR1 is MGHRA and CDR2 YSYEKL. This CDR3 has 16 amino acids. The trim removed 4 bases at V and 4 bases at J, leaving 10 bases unmatched. The CDR3 sequence is CASSPNIDRAGNTIYF. The CDR3 DNA is TGCGCCAGCAGCCCGAATATTGACAGGGCGGGAAACACCATATATTTT.

This chain joins TRBV9 and TRBJ1-3; the D is unclear. Germline CDR1 reads SGDLS; CDR2 reads YYNGEE. Trimming cost V 3 bases and J 0 bases, with 13 bases left between them. This CDR3 is built from 16 residues. The CDR3 protein is CASSETGLNSGNTIYF. In DNA form, the CDR3 reads TGTGCCAGCAGCGAAACGGGGTTAAACTCTGGAAACACCATATATTTT.

The chain links TRBV5-1 to TRBJ2-5; TRBD2 might be the D (5 bases). The CDR3 length is 15 residues. V lost 4 bases and J lost 4, with 17 bases in between. Per germline, CDR1 SGHRS and CDR2 YFSETQ. CDR3 region: CASSRGSSETETQYF. The DNA for the CDR3 is TGCGCCAGCAGCCGAGGGAGTAGTGAAACAGAGACCCAGTACTTC.

V is TRBV4-1 and J is TRBJ1-1; 9 bases map to TRBD1. CDR3 size: 14 residues. V dropped 4 bases and J dropped 5; count of bases not matched to a gene: 5. CDR1 MGHRA and CDR2 YSYEKL come from the germline V gene. DNA of the CDR3: TGCGCCAGCAGCCGACAGGGGGAGGGGACTGAAGCTTTCTTT. It is translated as CASSRQGEGTEAFF.

A few counts support this clone. The chain carries TRBV2 and TRBJ2-7, with a possible D match to TRBD1 (5 bases). Germline V CDR1 and CDR2: SNHLY, FYNNEI. V was trimmed by 8 bases and J by 1 base, leaving 15 bases between them. The CDR3 loop spans 14 amino acids. CDR3 sequence (DNA): TGTGCCAGCCTGCAGGGCTGGGAATCCTACGAGCAGTACTTC. Translated: CASLQGWESYEQYF.

The chain links TRBV4-2 to TRBJ2-3; D unresolved. CDR3 size: 14 residues. Germline V CDR1 and CDR2: LGHNA, YNFKEQ. V lost 4 bases and J lost 0, with 8 bases in between. This CDR3 is CASSPPGSTDTQYF. The DNA for the CDR3 is TGTGCCAGCAGCCCCCCTGGGAGCACAGATACGCAGTATTTT.

Relative to its sample, this clone is medium-sized. V and J are TRBV10-2 and TRBJ1-5; TRBD1 might be the D (5 bases). This CDR3 comprises 13 residues. Germline CDR1 and CDR2: WSHSY and SAAADI. V was trimmed by 6 bases and J by 7 bases, leaving 13 bases between them. The CDR3 bases are TGCGCCAGCAGCTCAGGAGAGGGGCAGCCCCAGCATTTT. As protein: CASSSGEGQPQHF.

This clone is large (0.1 to 1%) in the sample. The J gene is TRBJ2-7, the V gene TRBV6-1, with TRBD1 as a possible D gene (5 bases). Germline V gene sequence: CDR1 MNHNS, CDR2 SASEGT. V shed 5 bases and J shed 4 bases, with 12 bases lying between them. This CDR3 contains 13 residues. The CDR3 is CASSSGRQYEQYF. In DNA, the CDR3 is TGTGCCAGCAGTTCAGGGCGTCAGTACGAGCAGTACTTC.